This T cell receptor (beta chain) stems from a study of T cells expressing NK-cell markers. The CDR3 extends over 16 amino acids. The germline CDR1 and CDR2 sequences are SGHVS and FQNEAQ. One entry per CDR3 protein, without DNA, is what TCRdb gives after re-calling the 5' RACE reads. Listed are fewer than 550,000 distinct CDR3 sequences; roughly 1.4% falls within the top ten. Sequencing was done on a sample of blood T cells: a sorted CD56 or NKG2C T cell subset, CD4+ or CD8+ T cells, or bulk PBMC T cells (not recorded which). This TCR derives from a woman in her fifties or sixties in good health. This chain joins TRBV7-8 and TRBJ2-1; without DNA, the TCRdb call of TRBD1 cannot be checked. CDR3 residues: CASSLELGSSRGEQFF.